This TCR beta chain was sequenced during a study of identical twins. Points from the study as a whole: Models, which agreed with sharing between unrelated individuals, nonetheless underestimated the out-of-frame TCR alpha sharing seen in monozygotic twins.

The V and J ends lost 0 bases and 1 base respectively, with 11 bases between them. Looked up from germline, CDR1 is SGHKS and CDR2 is YYEKEE (reference sequence). The CDR3 covers 15 residues. TCRdb analysed the 5' RACE reads with MiXCR anew, one entry per CDR3 protein. The data show roughly 720,000 distinct CDR3 sequences, 18% seen once. Of note for this clonotype: The antigen is unknown.

The data also belong to a second study, concerning T cells expressing NK-cell markers. From that study: Serological testing identified seven of the eight sequenced donors as HCMV-seropositive and one as seronegative. A range of roughly 1.0-7.0% of CD8+ T cells consisted of dominant NKG2C+ clonotypes in 5 or 6 donors. Expanded clones of NKG2C+ T cells had an unclear HCMV specificity.

Sequenced sample: PBMCs. The chain uses TRBV5-5 and TRBJ2-7, with D possibly called TRBD1 or TRBD2 (6 bases each). The TCR sequence derives from a woman between 18 and 29 years old in good health. The DNA for the CDR3 is TGTGCCAGCAGCTTGGTCGGGGGCCGATCCTACGAGCAGTACTTC. It translates to CASSLVGGRSYEQYF.